This entry describes one T cell receptor beta chain. The data were obtained in a study of OX40 agonist ivuxolimab in advanced cancers. CDR1 is KGHSH and CDR2 is LQKENI in the germline V gene. The CDR3 has 16 residues. The V gene lost 3 bases and the J gene lost 1 base, with 12 bases spanning the gap. TCRdb keeps only in-frame clones here, not all; method: immunoSEQ multiplex PCR. The table includes about 80,000 clones, about nine tenths detected once. This material consisted of CD4+ or CD8+ T cells sorted from blood, taken in a trial of the OX40 agonist ivuxolimab. The chain carries TRBV18 and TRBJ2-2, with a possible D match to TRBD2 (5 bases). The TCR originated in an adult with an advanced solid tumor such as melanoma, head and neck, liver or kidney cancer. DNA of the CDR3: TGTGCCAGCTCACCCGCTAGCTCCCGGAACACCGGGGAGCTGTTTTTT. Translating gives CASSPASSRNTGELFF.